This entry is about one TCR beta chain. Its antigen is unknown. The entry originates in a study of shared clonotypes between healthy human individuals. In the study overall: In total, the donors were a couple of women and a few men aged 18 to 49. General study findings and limits: Clonotypes not shared had lower generation probabilities than those common to all four donors. Clonotype sharing among donors was expected to depend on sequencing depth.

Germline V gene lookup returns CDR1 SEHNR and CDR2 FQNEAQ (reference sequence). V lost 4 bases and J lost 3, with 5 bases in between. This CDR3 spans 12 amino acids. Every subset had its genomic DNA shared out evenly among several immunoSEQ plates. Only in-frame clones appear in the TCRdb table, and some are missing; sequencing was by immunoSEQ multiplex PCR. Of hundreds of thousands of clones listed, almost 97% are singletons. The source of this sequence is a woman in her twenties or thirties in good health. The rearrangement links TRBV7-9 to TRBJ2-3; unclear D gene. What was sequenced was naive CD4+ T cells sorted from blood. Subset given: CD45RA+ positively selected. In DNA, the CDR3 is TGTGCCAGCAGCTCCAAGACAGATACGCAGTATTTT. As protein: CASSSKTDTQYF.